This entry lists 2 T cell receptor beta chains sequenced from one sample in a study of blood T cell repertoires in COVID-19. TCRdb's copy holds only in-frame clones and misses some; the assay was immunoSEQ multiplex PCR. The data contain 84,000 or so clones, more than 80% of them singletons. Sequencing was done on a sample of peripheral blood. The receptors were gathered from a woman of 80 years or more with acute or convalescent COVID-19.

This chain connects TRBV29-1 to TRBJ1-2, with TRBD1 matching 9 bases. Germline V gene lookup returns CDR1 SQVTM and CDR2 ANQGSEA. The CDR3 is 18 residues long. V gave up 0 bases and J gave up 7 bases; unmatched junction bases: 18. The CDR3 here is CSVEDSGQGYAGIPGYTF. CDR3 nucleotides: TGCAGCGTTGAAGATTCGGGACAGGGATATGCAGGTATTCCTGGCTACACCTTC. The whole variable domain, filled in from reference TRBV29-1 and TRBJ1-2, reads SAVISQKPSRDICQRGTSLTIQCQVDSQVTMMFWYRQQPGQSLTLIATANQGSEATYESGFVIDKFPISRPNLTFSTLTVSNMSPEDSSIYLCSVEDSGQGYAGIPGYTFGSGTRLTVV.

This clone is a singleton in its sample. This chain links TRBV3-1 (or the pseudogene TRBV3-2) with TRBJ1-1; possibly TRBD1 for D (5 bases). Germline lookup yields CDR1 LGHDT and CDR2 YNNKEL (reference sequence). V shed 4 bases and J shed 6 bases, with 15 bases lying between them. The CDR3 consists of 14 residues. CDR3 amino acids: CASSRTMTVAEAFF. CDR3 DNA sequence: TGTGCCAGCAGCCGAACAATGACAGTCGCTGAAGCTTTCTTT.